The entry that follows covers one T cell receptor beta chain sequence. CDR1 is MGHRA, CDR2 YSYEKL, per germline. This CDR3 spans 14 amino acids. Trimming left V 2 bases short and J 4 bases short, with 12 bases between. The data were taken from a study of PD-1 blockade in classical Hodgkin lymphoma. Using immunoSEQ multiplex PCR, the repertoire was profiled, and TCRdb retains in-frame clones only, with some absent. The repertoire holds 47,000 or so clones, roughly 88% seen once, with around 5% in the top ten. Regarding time point: newly diagnosed, previously untreated cHL patient sample. The TCR was taken from a human donor with classical Hodgkin lymphoma. The rearrangement uses TRBV4-1 and TRBJ2-7; D is perhaps TRBD2 (6 bases). What was sequenced was peripheral blood mononuclear cells (PBMCs). CDR3 amino acids: CASSQQGEVYEQYF. The DNA for the CDR3 is TGCGCCAGCAGCCAACAAGGGGAGGTGTACGAGCAGTACTTC.